The 13 T cell receptor beta chains below all came from one sample that was sequenced in a study of identifying expanded T cells in peripheral blood. This table comes from immunoSEQ multiplex PCR, and its TCRdb copy is limited to in-frame clones, with some not included. The data contain around 130,000 clones, about 88% of them singletons. The sample consisted of blood. These receptors were collected from a person aged 18-70 years in good health.

V usage is TRBV6-5 and J usage is TRBJ1-2; D perhaps matches TRBD1 (6 bases). CDR3 length equals 15 residues. The germline V gene encodes CDR1 MNHEY and CDR2 SVGAGI. V was clipped by 7 bases and J by 4 bases, with 19 bases between them. The CDR3 DNA reads TGTGCCAGCACCTTATCAAGACAGGCCTTCTATGGCTACACCTTC. This translates into CASTLSRQAFYGYTF.

The J gene is TRBJ2-7, the V gene TRBV6-6; TRBD2 matches at 10 bases. The germline gives CDR1 MNHNY, CDR2 SVGAGI (reference sequence). The CDR3 sequence is 13 residues long. Unmatched junction bases numbered 5, after V lost 7 bases and J lost 5 bases. The CDR3 sequence is CASKLAGSDEQYF. CDR3 nucleotides: TGTGCCAGCAAACTAGCGGGAAGTGACGAGCAGTACTTC.

The rearrangement uses TRBV6-4 and TRBJ1-5; possible D gene TRBD1, 5 bases. Trimming cost V 0 bases and J 5 bases, with 26 bases left between them. Per the germline V gene, CDR1 is MRHNA and CDR2 is SNTAGT. CDR3 size: 20 residues. The CDR3 region is CASSDSITGDSDAKDQPQHF. CDR3 in DNA: TGTGCCAGCAGTGACTCGATAACAGGCGATTCGGATGCTAAGGATCAGCCCCAGCATTTT.

The chain has TRBV6-5 and TRBJ2-7, with a tentative D call TRBD2 (5 bases). Trimming stripped 4 bases from V and 2 bases from J, with 12 bases between. Germline CDR1 MNHEY, CDR2 SVGAGI. The CDR3 is 14 residues long. The CDR3 DNA sequence: TGTGCCAGCAGTTCTGAGGGCGTTCCCTACGAGCAGTACTTC. Translated, it gives CASSSEGVPYEQYF.

The chain links TRBV27 to TRBJ2-6; D unclear. Trimming pared 7 bases from V and 1 base from J, leaving 8 bases between. Looked up from germline, CDR1 is MNHEY and CDR2 is SMNVEV (reference sequence). This CDR3 contains 14 residues. This chain's CDR3 is CASTSPSGANVLTF. The CDR3 bases are TGTGCCAGCACTTCCCCTTCTGGGGCCAACGTCCTGACTTTC.

This sequence joins TRBV6-5 and TRBJ1-1; possible D gene TRBD1, 5 bases. There are 12 residues in the CDR3. Trimming pared 2 bases from V and 8 bases from J, leaving 9 bases between. From germline, CDR1 is MNHEY and CDR2 SVGAGI. CDR3 coding DNA: TGTGCCAGCAGTTACGGGGCGCAGGAAGCTTTCTTT. Translated: CASSYGAQEAFF.

The chain uses TRBV19 and TRBJ1-2; the match to TRBD1 covers 7 bases. V shed 6 bases and J 3 bases; nucleotides not matched to a gene: 1. This CDR3 contains 12 residues. Germline V gene lookup returns CDR1 LNHDA and CDR2 SQIVND (reference sequence). Here the CDR3 reads CASSTGDYGYTF. As DNA, the CDR3 is TGTGCCAGTAGCACAGGGGACTATGGCTACACCTTC. The full variable domain, with the rest looked up from reference TRBV19 and TRBJ1-2, is DGGITQSPKYLFRKEGQNVTLSCEQNLNHDAMYWYRQDPGQGLRLIYYSQIVNDFQKGDIAEGYSVSREKKESFPLTVTSAQKNPTAFYLCASSTGDYGYTFGSGTRLTVV.

The genes are TRBV19 and TRBJ1-2; 7 bases line up with TRBD1. This CDR3 is built from 18 residues. The germline CDR1 and CDR2 sequences are LNHDA and SQIVND (reference sequence). V shed 7 bases, J shed 6 bases, and the junction held 23 bases outside the gene matches. CDR3 region: CASTPSEGAKFTRNGYTF. CDR3 DNA sequence: TGTGCCAGTACCCCATCGGAGGGGGCGAAGTTTACTAGGAATGGCTACACCTTC. Variable domain in full (rest from reference TRBV19 and TRBJ1-2): DGGITQSPKYLFRKEGQNVTLSCEQNLNHDAMYWYRQDPGQGLRLIYYSQIVNDFQKGDIAEGYSVSREKKESFPLTVTSAQKNPTAFYLCASTPSEGAKFTRNGYTFGSGTRLTVV.

This chain joins TRBV13 and TRBJ2-2; the D gene is possibly TRBD2 (6 bases). Trimming cost V 4 bases and J 5 bases, with 8 bases left between them. CDR3 length equals 13 residues. Looked up from germline, CDR1 is PRHDT and CDR2 is FYEKMQ (reference sequence). The CDR3 protein is CASSSRGTGELFF. CDR3 sequence (DNA): TGTGCCAGCAGCTCTCGGGGGACCGGGGAGCTGTTTTTT.

This rearrangement joins TRBV28 to TRBJ1-4, with D unresolved. The germline V gene encodes CDR1 MDHEN and CDR2 SYDVKM. This CDR3 has 16 amino acids. Trimming took 1 base from V and 5 from J, leaving 14 bases between them. The CDR3 DNA reads TGTGCCAGCAGTTTATTCCGGAACAGACAAAATGAAAAACTGTTTTTT. It specifies CASSLFRNRQNEKLFF. Variable domain in full (rest from reference TRBV28 and TRBJ1-4): DVKVTQSSRYLVKRTGEKVFLECVQDMDHENMFWYRQDPGLGLRLIYFSYDVKMKEKGDIPEGYSVSREKKERFSLILESASTNQTSMYLCASSLFRNRQNEKLFFGSGTQLSVL.

CDR3 loop: CASSLRLADQETQYF. The CDR3 nucleotides read TGTGCCAGCAGTCTCAGACTAGCTGATCAAGAGACCCAGTACTTC. The chain combines TRBV27 with TRBJ2-5; 7 nucleotides line up with TRBD2. The CDR3 extends over 15 amino acids. Germline CDR1 MNHEY, CDR2 SMNVEV (reference sequence). V shed 5 bases, J shed 2 bases, and the junction held 8 bases outside the gene matches.

V and J are TRBV6-5 and TRBJ2-1; 8 nucleotides align to TRBD1. J gave up 6 bases and V 6 bases, and 4 bases lay outside the gene matches. CDR1 MNHEY and CDR2 SVGAGI come from the germline V gene. This CDR3 is 13 amino acids long. The CDR3 nucleotides are TGTGCCAGCAGAAAGACAGGGGCCAATGAGCAGTTCTTC. Its protein product is CASRKTGANEQFF.

The chain couples TRBV29-1 to TRBJ2-7; 8 nucleotides agree with TRBD1. CDR1 and CDR2 (germline): SQVTM, ANQGSEA. V gave up 6 bases and J gave up 4 bases; unmatched junction bases: 11. This CDR3 spans 14 amino acids. The CDR3 nucleotides read TGCAGCGTGACCCGACAGGGGCGAAATTACGAGCAGTACTTC. This sequence encodes CSVTRQGRNYEQYF.